This TCR beta chain was sequenced during a study of shared clonotypes between healthy human individuals. Germline-derived CDR1 and CDR2 are SGHAT and FQNNGV. With 2 bases removed from V and 0 bases from J, the gap between germline ends came to 5 bases. The CDR3 covers 14 residues. Genomic DNA of each subset was evenly split across several immunoSEQ plates. It was about 210 ng DNA, tens of thousands of T cell genomes, that sorted-subset replicate PCRs used. Under the authors' procedure: Junction-only sequences without quality scores came from ImmunoSEQ, so filtering differed. Assay used: immunoSEQ multiplex PCR; TCRdb lists only in-frame clones, some missing. V and J calls and clone size come straight from that table; D and trimming were deduced from the DNA. Among approximately 1,000,000 clones, approximately 75% were seen once, and the ten largest hold 0.85% to 1%. Study results and caveats: Rarefaction demonstrated incomplete sorted-subset sequencing despite large depth.

This clone was detected many times. Its specificity is unknown. The sample taken for sequencing was memory CD4+ T cells from PBMCs. Subset indicated: CD45RA-negative fraction. The source of this sequence is a man between 18 and 29 years old in good health. Some clones in this sample may be carry-over from other donors' samples. J is TRBJ1-5 and V is TRBV11-2, with D uncertain. CDR3 amino acids: CASSLSDSNQPQHF. The DNA for the CDR3 is TGTGCCAGCAGCTTATCAGATAGCAATCAGCCCCAGCATTTT.